Presented here are 16 T cell receptor beta chains from one specimen sequenced in a study of beta chain features in type 1 diabetes. The antigens of these receptors remain unknown. Expressed TCRB transcripts were sequenced because the entire RNA isolate underwent reverse transcription. Generated by immunoSEQ multiplex PCR, the TCRdb table keeps only in-frame clones and is missing some. There are a few hundred thousand clones in the sample; around 12% occur only once, and 0.0095% to 0.011% lies in the top ten. Notes on the study in general: In all four CD4+ subsets, TCRB CDR3 length was significantly, moderately reduced in type 1 diabetes.

The material sequenced was naive CD4+ T cells from blood. Receptors were obtained from a woman under 30 with type 1 diabetes.

The chain has TRBV7-9 and TRBJ2-6; a possible D gene is TRBD2 (5 bases). V gave up 5 bases and J gave up 2 bases, with 10 bases separating them. The V gene's germline CDR1 is SEHNR and CDR2 FQNEAQ (reference sequence). This CDR3 has 15 residues. DNA for the CDR3: TGTGCCAGCAGCCCCGGGCGGGCTGGGGCCAACGTCCTGACTTTC. Its protein product is CASSPGRAGANVLTF.

The chain uses TRBV6-6 and TRBJ1-1; D is possibly TRBD1 (5 bases). CDR1 and CDR2 (germline): MNHNY, SVGAGI (reference sequence). This CDR3 spans 12 amino acids. V gave up 11 bases and J gave up 3 bases, with 13 bases separating them. This CDR3 reads CAAWGGDTEAFF. CDR3 DNA: TGTGCCGCCTGGGGAGGGGACACTGAAGCTTTCTTT.

There are a few counts of this clone. J is TRBJ1-1 and V is TRBV4-3, with a weak D call TRBD1 (6 bases). With 1 base removed from V and 4 bases from J, the gap between germline ends came to 13 bases. The germline gives CDR1 LGHNA, CDR2 YSLEER. The CDR3 is 15 residues long. DNA of the CDR3: TGCGCCAGCAGCCAAGCAGGGGACCCGAGCACTGAAGCTTTCTTT. Its protein product is CASSQAGDPSTEAFF.

This clone was counted only a few times. This chain links TRBV28 with TRBJ2-7, with unresolved D. V lost 5 bases, J lost 9 bases, and 14 bases lay in between. CDR1 and CDR2 (germline): MDHEN, SYDVKM. The CDR3 totals 12 residues. CDR3 sequence: CASSPTGPWQYF. In DNA, the CDR3 is TGTGCCAGCAGTCCAACGGGTCCGTGGCAGTACTTC.

This clone has a handful of counts. V is TRBV5-1 and J is TRBJ1-1, with a weak D call TRBD1 (5 bases). CDR3 length equals 14 residues. From germline, CDR1 is SGHRS and CDR2 YFSETQ. Trimming took off 2 bases at V and 5 bases at J, with 13 bases between the two ends. The CDR3 DNA follows: TGCGCCAGCAGCTTCACGGGGGGGGGTACTGAAGCTTTCTTT. This encodes CASSFTGGGTEAFF.

This clone was counted between two and nine times. This CDR3 reads CASSEYRSDTQYF. In DNA form, the CDR3 reads TGTGCCAGCAGTGAATACAGATCAGATACGCAGTATTTT. The chain couples TRBV25-1 to TRBJ2-3, with unresolved D. The CDR3 contains 13 residues. Germline CDR1 MGHDK, CDR2 SYGVNS. Trimming cost V 0 bases and J 4 bases, with 5 bases left between them.

This chain links TRBV5-1 with TRBJ1-2, with 7 positions matching TRBD1. Trimming removed 4 bases from V and 4 bases from J; junction bases left unmatched: 10. CDR3 length: 15 amino acids. Germline V lookup: CDR1 SGHRS, CDR2 YFSETQ. The CDR3 here is CASSPDRARGYGYTF. In DNA, the CDR3 is TGCGCCAGCAGCCCTGACAGGGCCCGAGGCTATGGCTACACCTTC.

The chain carries TRBV19 and TRBJ2-7; 8 bases align to TRBD1. V was pared by 3 bases and J by 2 bases, with 3 bases of the junction left unmatched. Germline CDR1 reads LNHDA; CDR2 reads SQIVND (reference sequence). There are 14 residues in the CDR3. The CDR3: CASSIVRGPYEQYF. The CDR3 DNA follows: TGTGCCAGTAGTATCGTCAGGGGGCCCTACGAGCAGTACTTC.

In this sample, this clone turned up a few times. The rearrangement links TRBV28 to TRBJ2-5, with D possibly TRBD2 on 6 matching bases. The V gene lost 4 bases and the J gene lost 1 base, with 16 bases spanning the gap. The V gene's germline CDR1 is MDHEN and CDR2 SYDVKM. CDR3 length: 16 residues. The chain's CDR3 is CASSSQPDGGQETQYF. CDR3 nucleotide sequence: TGTGCCAGCAGTTCCCAGCCTGACGGGGGCCAAGAGACCCAGTACTTC.

This chain joins TRBV27 and TRBJ2-7; 8 bases align to TRBD1. Germline-derived CDR1 and CDR2 are MNHEY and SMNVEV (reference sequence). V was clipped by 7 bases and J by 2 bases; unmatched bases: 4. This CDR3 spans 13 amino acids. The CDR3 is CASKSGQAYEQYF. The DNA for the CDR3 is TGTGCCAGCAAATCGGGACAGGCCTACGAGCAGTACTTC.

The rearrangement links TRBV30 to TRBJ2-5; D might be TRBD1 (6 bases). This CDR3 comprises 11 residues. Trimming removed 3 bases from V and 11 bases from J, with 13 bases in between. CDR1 is GTSNPN, CDR2 SVGIG, per germline (reference sequence). CDR3 protein: CAWSPDRFQYF. CDR3 bases: TGTGCCTGGAGCCCCGACAGGTTTCAGTACTTC.

V gene TRBV4-3 combines with J gene TRBJ2-6; perhaps TRBD2 as D (7 bases). Germline lookup yields CDR1 LGHNA and CDR2 YSLEER. Trimming took off 0 bases at V and 2 bases at J, with 11 bases between the two ends. This CDR3 is 17 amino acids long. The DNA of the CDR3 is TGCGCCAGCAGCCAAGAAGGGGGGGTTACTGGGGCCAACGTCCTGACTTTC. Amino acid sequence: CASSQEGGVTGANVLTF.

This clone occurred a few times. This chain connects TRBV19 to TRBJ2-3; TRBD2 agrees at 8 bases. This CDR3 is built from 12 residues. V dropped 6 bases and J dropped 6; count of bases not matched to a gene: 2. The germline V gene has CDR1 LNHDA and CDR2 SQIVND (reference sequence). CDR3 amino acids: CASSGRVDTQYF. The CDR3 region has the DNA TGTGCCAGTAGCGGGAGGGTTGATACGCAGTATTTT. The variable domain in full, completed from reference TRBV19 and TRBJ2-3, reads DGGITQSPKYLFRKEGQNVTLSCEQNLNHDAMYWYRQDPGQGLRLIYYSQIVNDFQKGDIAEGYSVSREKKESFPLTVTSAQKNPTAFYLCASSGRVDTQYFGPGTRLTVL.

This clone was seen only a few times. V and J are TRBV15 and TRBJ2-2; TRBD1 aligns across 11 bases. The CDR3 has 15 residues. Germline CDR1 reads LNHNV; CDR2 reads YYDKDF (reference sequence). J lost 6 bases, V lost 5 bases, and 5 bases had no gene match. The CDR3 loop reads CATSPGTGGSGELFF. The CDR3 nucleotides are TGTGCCACCAGCCCCGGGACAGGGGGATCCGGGGAGCTGTTTTTT.

The chain combines TRBV14 with TRBJ2-7; D is undetermined. Between the trimmed V and J ends, which lost 4 bases and 6 bases, there was a span of 22 bases. The CDR3 length is 16 residues. CDR1 and CDR2 (germline): SGHDN, FVKESK. CDR3 DNA sequence: TGTGCCAGCAGCCCGGTTGGCGGCGCCGGGTTGGTCGAGCAGTACTTC. This encodes CASSPVGGAGLVEQYF. Using reference TRBV14 and TRBJ2-7 for the parts outside the CDR3, the full variable domain is EAGVTQFPSHSVIEKGQTVTLRCDPISGHDNLYWYRRVMGKEIKFLLHFVKESKQDESGMPNNRFLAERTGGTYSTLKVQPAELEDSGVYFCASSPVGGAGLVEQYFGPGTRLTVT.

The CDR3 is CATSKTGTGGGEQFF. CDR3 sequence (DNA): TGTGCCACCAGCAAAACCGGGACAGGGGGCGGTGAGCAGTTCTTC. The V gene is TRBV15, the J gene TRBJ2-1, with TRBD1 matching 12 bases. Germline V gene lookup returns CDR1 LNHNV and CDR2 YYDKDF (reference sequence). V shed 4 bases, J shed 9 bases, and the junction held 7 bases outside the gene matches. CDR3 size: 15 residues.